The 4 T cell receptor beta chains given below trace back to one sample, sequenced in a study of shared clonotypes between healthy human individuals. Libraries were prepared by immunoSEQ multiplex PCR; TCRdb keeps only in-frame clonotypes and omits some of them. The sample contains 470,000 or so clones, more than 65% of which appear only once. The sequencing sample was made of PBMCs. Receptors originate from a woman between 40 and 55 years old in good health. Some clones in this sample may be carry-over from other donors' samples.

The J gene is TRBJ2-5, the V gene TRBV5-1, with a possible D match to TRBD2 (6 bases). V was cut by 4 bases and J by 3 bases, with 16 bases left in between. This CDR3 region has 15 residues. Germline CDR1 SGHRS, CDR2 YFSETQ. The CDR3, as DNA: TGCGCCAGCAGCCCGTTTTGGAGGGCCAAAGAGACCCAGTACTTC. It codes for CASSPFWRAKETQYF. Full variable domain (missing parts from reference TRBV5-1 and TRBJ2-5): KAGVTQTPRYLIKTRGQQVTLSCSPISGHRSVSWYQQTPGQGLQFLFEYFSETQRNKGNFPGRFSGRQFSNSRSEMNVSTLELGDSALYLCASSPFWRAKETQYFGPGTRLLVL.

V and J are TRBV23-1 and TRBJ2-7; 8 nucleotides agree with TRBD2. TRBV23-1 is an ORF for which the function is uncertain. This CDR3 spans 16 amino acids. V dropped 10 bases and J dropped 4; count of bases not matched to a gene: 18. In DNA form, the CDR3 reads TGCGCCACCGGTCGGGCTAGCGGGCCGAGAAGTTACGAGCAGTACTTC. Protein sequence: CATGRASGPRSYEQYF.

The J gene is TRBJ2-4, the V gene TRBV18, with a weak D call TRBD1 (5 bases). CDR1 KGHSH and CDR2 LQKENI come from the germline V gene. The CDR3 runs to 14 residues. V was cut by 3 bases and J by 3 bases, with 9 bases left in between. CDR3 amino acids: CASSPTTVKNIQYF. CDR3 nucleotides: TGTGCCAGCTCACCGACGACAGTCAAAAACATTCAGTACTTC. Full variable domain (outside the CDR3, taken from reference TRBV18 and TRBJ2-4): NAGVMQNPRHLVRRRGQEARLRCSPMKGHSHVYWYRQLPEEGLKFMVYLQKENIIDESGMPKERFSAEFPKEGPSILRIQQVVRGDSAAYFCASSPTTVKNIQYFGAGTRLSVL.

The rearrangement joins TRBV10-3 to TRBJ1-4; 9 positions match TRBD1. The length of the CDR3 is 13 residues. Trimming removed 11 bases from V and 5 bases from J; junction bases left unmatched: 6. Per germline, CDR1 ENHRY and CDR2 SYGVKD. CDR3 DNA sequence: TGTGCCGTGGGACAGGGCCTAAATGAAAAACTGTTTTTT. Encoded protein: CAVGQGLNEKLFF.